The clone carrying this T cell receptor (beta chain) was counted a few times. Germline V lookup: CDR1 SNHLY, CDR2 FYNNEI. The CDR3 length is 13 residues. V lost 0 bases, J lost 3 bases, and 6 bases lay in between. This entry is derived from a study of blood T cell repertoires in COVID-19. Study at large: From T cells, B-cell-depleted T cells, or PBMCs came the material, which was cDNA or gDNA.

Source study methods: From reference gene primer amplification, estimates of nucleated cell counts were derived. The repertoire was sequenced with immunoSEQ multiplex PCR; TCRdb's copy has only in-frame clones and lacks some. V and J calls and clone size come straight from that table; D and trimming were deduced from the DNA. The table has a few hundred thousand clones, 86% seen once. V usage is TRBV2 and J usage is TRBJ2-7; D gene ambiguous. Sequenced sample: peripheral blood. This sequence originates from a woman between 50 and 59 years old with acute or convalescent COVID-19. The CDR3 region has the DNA TGTGCCAGCAGTGAAGCTAAGAGCTACGAGCAGTACTTC. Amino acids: CASSEAKSYEQYF.